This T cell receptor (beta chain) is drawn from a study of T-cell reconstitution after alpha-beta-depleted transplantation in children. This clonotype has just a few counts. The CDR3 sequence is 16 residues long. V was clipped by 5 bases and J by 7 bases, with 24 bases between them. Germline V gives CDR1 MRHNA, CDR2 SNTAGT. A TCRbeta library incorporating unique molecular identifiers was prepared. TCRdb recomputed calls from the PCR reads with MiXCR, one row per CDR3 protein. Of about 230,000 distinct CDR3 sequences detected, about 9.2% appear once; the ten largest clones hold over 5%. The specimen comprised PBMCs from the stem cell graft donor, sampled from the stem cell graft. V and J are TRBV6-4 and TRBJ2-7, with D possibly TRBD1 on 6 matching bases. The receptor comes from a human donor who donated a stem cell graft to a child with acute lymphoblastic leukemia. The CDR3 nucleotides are TGTGCCAGCAGTCCCCGGTCGAGGCAGGGGATGAGTGAGCAGTACTTC. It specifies CASSPRSRQGMSEQYF.